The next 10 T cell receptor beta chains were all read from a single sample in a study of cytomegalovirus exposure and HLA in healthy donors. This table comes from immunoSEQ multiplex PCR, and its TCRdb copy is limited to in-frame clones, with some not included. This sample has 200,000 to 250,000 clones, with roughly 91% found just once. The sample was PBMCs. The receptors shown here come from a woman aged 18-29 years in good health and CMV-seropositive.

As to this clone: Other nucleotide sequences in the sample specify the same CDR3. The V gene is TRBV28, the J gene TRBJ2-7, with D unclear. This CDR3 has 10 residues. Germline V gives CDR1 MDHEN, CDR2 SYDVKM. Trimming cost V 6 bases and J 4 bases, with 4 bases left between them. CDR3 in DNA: TGTGCCAGCAGCCGGTACGAGCAGTACTTC. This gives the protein CASSRYEQYF.

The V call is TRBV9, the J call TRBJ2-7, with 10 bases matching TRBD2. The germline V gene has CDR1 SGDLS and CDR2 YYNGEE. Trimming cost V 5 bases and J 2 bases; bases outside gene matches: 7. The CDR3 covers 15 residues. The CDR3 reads CASSPGLAETYEQYF. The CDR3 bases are TGTGCCAGCAGTCCCGGACTAGCGGAAACCTACGAGCAGTACTTC.

The DNA of the CDR3 is TGTGCCAGCACCTTCTCGACAGGGCTGTTTTTT. Protein sequence: CASTFSTGLFF. The V gene is TRBV7-9, the J gene TRBJ1-4; 7 bases line up with TRBD1. V shed 7 bases and J 14 bases; nucleotides not matched to a gene: 7. The germline gives CDR1 SEHNR, CDR2 FQNEAQ (reference sequence). There are 11 residues in the CDR3.

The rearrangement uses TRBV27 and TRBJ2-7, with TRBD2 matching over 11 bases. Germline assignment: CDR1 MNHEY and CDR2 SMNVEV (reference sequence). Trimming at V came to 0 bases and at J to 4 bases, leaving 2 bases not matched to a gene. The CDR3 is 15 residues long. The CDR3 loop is CASSLSSSGGYEQYF. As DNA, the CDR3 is TGTGCCAGCAGTTTATCATCTAGCGGGGGGTACGAGCAGTACTTC.

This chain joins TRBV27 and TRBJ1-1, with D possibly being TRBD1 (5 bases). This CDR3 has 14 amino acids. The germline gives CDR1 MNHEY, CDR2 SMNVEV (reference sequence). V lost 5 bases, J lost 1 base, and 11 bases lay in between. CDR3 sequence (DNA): TGTGCCAGCAGTCTAATCACAGGGAACACTGAAGCTTTCTTT. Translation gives CASSLITGNTEAFF.

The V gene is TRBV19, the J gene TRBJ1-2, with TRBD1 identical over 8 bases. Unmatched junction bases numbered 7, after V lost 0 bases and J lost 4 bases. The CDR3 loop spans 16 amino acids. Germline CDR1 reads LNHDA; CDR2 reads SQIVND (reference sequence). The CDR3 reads CASSIDPTGAGYGYTF. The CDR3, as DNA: TGTGCCAGTAGTATAGATCCGACAGGGGCTGGCTATGGCTACACCTTC.

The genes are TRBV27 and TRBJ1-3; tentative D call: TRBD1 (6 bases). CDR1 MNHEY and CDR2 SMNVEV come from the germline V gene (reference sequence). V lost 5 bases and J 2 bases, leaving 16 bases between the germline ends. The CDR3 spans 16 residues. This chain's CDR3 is CASSITPPGAGNTIYF. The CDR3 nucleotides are TGTGCCAGCAGTATTACCCCGCCAGGGGCTGGAAACACCATATATTTT.

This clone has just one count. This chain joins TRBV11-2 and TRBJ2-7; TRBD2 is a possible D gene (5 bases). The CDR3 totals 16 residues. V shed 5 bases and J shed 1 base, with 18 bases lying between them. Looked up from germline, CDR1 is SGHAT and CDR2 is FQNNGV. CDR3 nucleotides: TGTGCCAGCAGCCCGGTCCGAGGGCGACGATCCTACGAGCAGTACTTC. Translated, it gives CASSPVRGRRSYEQYF. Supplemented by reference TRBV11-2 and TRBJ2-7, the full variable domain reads EAGVAQSPRYKIIEKRQSVAFWCNPISGHATLYWYQQILGQGPKLLIQFQNNGVVDDSQLPKDRFSAERLKGVDSTLKIQPAKLEDSAVYLCASSPVRGRRSYEQYFGPGTRLTVT.

The chain's CDR3 is CASSLVPGSYEQYF. CDR3 DNA: TGCGCCAGCAGCTTGGTTCCCGGCTCCTACGAGCAGTACTTC. The chain carries TRBV5-1 and TRBJ2-7; D is unresolved. Trimming pared 0 bases from V and 0 bases from J, leaving 7 bases between. CDR1 is SGHRS and CDR2 is YFSETQ in the germline V gene. This CDR3 is built from 14 residues.

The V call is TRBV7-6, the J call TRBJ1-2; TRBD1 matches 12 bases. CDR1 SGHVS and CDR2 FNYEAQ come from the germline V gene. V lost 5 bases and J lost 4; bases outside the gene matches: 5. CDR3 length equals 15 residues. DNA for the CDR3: TGTGCCAGCAGCGCCGGGACAGGGGGCTTCTATGGCTACACCTTC. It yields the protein CASSAGTGGFYGYTF.